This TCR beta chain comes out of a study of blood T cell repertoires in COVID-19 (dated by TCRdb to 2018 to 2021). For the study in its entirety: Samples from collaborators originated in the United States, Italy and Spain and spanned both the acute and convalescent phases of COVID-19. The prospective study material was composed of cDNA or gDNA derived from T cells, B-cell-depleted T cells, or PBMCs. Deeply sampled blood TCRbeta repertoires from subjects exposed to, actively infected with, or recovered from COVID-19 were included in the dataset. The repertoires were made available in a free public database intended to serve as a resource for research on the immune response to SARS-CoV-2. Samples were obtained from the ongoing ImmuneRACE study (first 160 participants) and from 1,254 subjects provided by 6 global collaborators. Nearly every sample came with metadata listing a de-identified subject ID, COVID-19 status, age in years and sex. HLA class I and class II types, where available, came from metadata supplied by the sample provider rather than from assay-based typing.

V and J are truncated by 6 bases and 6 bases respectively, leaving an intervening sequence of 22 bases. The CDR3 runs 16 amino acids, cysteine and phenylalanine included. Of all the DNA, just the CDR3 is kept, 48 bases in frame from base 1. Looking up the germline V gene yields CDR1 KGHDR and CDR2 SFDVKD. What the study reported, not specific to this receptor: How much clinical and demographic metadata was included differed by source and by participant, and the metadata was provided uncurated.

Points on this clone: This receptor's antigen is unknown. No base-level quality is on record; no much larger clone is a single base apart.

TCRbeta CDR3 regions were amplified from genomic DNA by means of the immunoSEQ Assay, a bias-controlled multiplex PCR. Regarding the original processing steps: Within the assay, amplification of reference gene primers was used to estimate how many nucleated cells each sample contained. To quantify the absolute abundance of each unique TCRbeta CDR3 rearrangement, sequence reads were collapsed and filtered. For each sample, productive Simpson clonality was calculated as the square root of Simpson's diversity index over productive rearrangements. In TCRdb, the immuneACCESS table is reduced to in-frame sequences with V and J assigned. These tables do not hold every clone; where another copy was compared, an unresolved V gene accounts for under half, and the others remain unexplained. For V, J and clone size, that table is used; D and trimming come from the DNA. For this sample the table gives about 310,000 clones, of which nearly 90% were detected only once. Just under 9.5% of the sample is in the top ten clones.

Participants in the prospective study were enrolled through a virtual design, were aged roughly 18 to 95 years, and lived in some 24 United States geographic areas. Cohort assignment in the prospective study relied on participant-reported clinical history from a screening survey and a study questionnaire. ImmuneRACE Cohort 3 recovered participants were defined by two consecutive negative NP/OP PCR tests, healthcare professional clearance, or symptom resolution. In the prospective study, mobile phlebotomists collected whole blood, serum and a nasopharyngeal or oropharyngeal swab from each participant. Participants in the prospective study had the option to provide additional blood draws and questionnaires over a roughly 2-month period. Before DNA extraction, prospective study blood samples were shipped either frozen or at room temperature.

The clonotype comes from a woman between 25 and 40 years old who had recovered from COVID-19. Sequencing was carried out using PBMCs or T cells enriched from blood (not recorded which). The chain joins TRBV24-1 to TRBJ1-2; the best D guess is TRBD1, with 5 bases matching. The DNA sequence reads TGTGCCACCAGTAGAACGGAGGGGTTTAGTTGGGATGGCTACACCTTC. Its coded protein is CATSRTEGFSWDGYTF.